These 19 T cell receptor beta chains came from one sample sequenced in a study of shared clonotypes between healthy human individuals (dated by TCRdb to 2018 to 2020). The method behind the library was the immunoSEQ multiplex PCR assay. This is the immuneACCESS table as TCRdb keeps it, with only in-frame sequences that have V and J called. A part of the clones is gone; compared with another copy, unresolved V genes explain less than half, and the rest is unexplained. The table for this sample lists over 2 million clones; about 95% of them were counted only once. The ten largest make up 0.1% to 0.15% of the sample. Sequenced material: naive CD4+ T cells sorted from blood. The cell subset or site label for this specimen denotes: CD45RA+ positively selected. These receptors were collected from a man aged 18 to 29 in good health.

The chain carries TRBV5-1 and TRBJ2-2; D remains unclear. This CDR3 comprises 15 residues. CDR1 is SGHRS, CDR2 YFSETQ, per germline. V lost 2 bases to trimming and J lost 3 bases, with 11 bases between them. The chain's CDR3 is CASSLVPVDTGELFF. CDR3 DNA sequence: TGCGCCAGCAGCTTAGTCCCGGTGGACACCGGGGAGCTGTTTTTT.

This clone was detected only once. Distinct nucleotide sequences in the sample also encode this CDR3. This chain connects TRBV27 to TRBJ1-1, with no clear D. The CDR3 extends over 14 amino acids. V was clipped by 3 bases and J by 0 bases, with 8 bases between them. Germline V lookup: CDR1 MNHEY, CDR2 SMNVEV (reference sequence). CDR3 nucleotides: TGTGCCAGCAGTTTTAGCGCATTGAACACTGAAGCTTTCTTT. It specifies CASSFSALNTEAFF.

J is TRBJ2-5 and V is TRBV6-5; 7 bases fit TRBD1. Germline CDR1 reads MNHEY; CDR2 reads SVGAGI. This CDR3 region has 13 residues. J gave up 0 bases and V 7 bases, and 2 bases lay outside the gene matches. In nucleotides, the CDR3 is TGTGCCAGCACCAGGGGGTACCAAGAGACCCAGTACTTC. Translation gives CASTRGYQETQYF.

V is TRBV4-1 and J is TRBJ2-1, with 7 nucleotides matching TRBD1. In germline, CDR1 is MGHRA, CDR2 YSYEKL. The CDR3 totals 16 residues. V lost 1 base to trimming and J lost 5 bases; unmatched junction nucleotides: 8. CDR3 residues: CASSQVKTGMNNEQFF. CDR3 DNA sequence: TGCGCCAGCAGCCAAGTAAAGACAGGGATGAACAATGAGCAGTTCTTC.

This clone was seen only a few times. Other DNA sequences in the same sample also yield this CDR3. This CDR3 is CAISGQGYGYTF. In nucleotides, the CDR3 is TGTGCCATCAGCGGACAGGGCTATGGCTACACCTTC. The V call is TRBV10-3, the J call TRBJ1-2; TRBD1 agrees at 8 bases. The CDR3 sequence is 12 residues long. V lost 6 bases and J lost 4; bases outside the gene matches: 1. CDR1 is ENHRY and CDR2 is SYGVKD in the germline V gene.

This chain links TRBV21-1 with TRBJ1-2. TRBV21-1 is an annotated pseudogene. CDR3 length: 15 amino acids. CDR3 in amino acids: CASKGRARINYGYTF. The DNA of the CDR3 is TGTGCCAGCAAGGGACGGGCGAGGATAAACTATGGCTACACCTTC.

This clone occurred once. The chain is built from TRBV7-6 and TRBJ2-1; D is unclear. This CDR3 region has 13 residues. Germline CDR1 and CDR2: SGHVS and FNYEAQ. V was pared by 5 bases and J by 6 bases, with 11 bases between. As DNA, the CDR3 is TGTGCCAGCAGCGCAGCGCTACGCAATGAGCAGTTCTTC. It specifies CASSAALRNEQFF.

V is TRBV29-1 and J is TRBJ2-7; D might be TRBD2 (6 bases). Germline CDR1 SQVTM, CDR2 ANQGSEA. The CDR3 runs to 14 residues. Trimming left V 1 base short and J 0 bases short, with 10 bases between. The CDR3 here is CSVEVDGSSYEQYF. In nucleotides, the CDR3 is TGCAGCGTTGAAGTGGACGGGAGCTCCTACGAGCAGTACTTC.

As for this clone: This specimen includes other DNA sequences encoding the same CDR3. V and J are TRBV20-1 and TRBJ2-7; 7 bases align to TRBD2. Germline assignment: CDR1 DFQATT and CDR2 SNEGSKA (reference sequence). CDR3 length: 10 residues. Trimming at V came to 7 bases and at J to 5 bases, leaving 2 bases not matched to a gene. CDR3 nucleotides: TGCAGTGGGGGGGGTAACGAGCAGTACTTC. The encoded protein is CSGGGNEQYF.

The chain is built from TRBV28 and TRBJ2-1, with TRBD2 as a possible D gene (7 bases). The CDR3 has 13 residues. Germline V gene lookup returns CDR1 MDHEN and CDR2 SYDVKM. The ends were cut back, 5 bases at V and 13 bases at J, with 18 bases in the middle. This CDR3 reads CASSVAKGGFQFF. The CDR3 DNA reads TGTGCCAGCAGTGTCGCCAAGGGGGGGTTCCAGTTCTTC.

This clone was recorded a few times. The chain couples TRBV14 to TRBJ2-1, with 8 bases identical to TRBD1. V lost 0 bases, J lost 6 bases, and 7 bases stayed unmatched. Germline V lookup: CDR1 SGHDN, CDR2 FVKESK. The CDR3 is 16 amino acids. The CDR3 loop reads CASSQEFSTGVNEQFF. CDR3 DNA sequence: TGTGCCAGCAGCCAAGAGTTCTCGACAGGGGTCAATGAGCAGTTCTTC.

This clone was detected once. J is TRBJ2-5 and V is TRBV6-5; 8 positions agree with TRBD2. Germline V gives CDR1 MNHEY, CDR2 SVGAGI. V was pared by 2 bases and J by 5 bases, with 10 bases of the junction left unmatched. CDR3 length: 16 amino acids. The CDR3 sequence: CASSYGLGTRGETQYF. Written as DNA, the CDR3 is TGTGCCAGCAGTTACGGCCTCGGGACTAGAGGGGAGACCCAGTACTTC.

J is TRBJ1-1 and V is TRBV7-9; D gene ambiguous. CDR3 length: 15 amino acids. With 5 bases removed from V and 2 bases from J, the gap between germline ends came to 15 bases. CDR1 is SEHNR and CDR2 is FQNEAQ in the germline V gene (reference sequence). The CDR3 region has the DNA TGTGCCAGCAGCCCTGTTATAGGAAGAAACACTGAAGCTTTCTTT. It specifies CASSPVIGRNTEAFF.

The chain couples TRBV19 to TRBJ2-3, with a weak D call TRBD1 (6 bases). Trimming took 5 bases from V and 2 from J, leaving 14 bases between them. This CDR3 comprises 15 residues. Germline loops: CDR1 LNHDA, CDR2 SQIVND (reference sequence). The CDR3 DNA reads TGTGCCAGTAGTCGCGGGCAGGGGACCACAGATACGCAGTATTTT. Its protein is CASSRGQGTTDTQYF.

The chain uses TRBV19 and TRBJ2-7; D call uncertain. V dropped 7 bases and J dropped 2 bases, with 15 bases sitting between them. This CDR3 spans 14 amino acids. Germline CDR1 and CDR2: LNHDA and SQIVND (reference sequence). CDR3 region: CASTRTGAAYEQYF. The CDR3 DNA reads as TGTGCCAGTACCCGGACGGGTGCAGCCTACGAGCAGTACTTC.

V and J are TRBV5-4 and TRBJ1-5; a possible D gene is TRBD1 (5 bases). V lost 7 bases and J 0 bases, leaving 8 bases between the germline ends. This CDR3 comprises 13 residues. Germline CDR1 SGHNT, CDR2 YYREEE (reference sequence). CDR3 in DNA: TGTGCCAGCTCGGGGGGTAGCAATCAGCCCCAGCATTTT. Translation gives CASSGGSNQPQHF.

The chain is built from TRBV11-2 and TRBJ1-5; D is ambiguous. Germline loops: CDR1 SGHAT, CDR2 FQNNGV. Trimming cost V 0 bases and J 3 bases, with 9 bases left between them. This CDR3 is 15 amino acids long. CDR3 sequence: CASSLDPQFNQPQHF. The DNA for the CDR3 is TGTGCCAGCAGCTTAGACCCACAGTTCAATCAGCCCCAGCATTTT.

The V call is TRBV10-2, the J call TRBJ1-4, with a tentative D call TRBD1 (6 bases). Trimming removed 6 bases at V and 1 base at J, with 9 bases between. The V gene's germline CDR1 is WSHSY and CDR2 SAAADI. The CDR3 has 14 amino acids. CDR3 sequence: CASRAQGTNEKLFF. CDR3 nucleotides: TGCGCCAGCAGGGCACAGGGAACTAATGAAAAACTGTTTTTT.

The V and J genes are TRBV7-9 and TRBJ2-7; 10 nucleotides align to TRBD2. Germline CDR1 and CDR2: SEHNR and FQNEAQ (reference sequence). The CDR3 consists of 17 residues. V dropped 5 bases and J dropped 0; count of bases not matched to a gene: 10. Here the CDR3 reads CASSPHPAGGNSYEQYF. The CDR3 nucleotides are TGTGCCAGCAGCCCCCACCCAGCGGGGGGGAACTCCTACGAGCAGTACTTC.